This entry features one TCR beta chain sequence. This specimen belongs to a study of cytomegalovirus exposure and HLA in healthy donors. Unrecorded immune exposure was likely among donors, who were nominally healthy when sampled. This PCR relied on a set of 60 Vbeta primers and 13 Jbeta primers. Assay: immunoSEQ multiplex PCR; the TCRdb copy retains only in-frame clones and omits some. The sample includes approximately 160,000 clones, around 75% of them seen just once. Germline CDR1 reads MRHNA; CDR2 reads SNTAGT. The J segment lost 4 bases and the V segment lost 7 bases, leaving 5 bases of the junction unmatched. The CDR3 totals 15 residues.

The TCR originated in a human donor in good health. This chain uses TRBV6-4 with TRBJ2-3, with 13 nucleotides matching TRBD2. The material sequenced was PBMCs. For the CDR3, the DNA is TGTGCCAGCAAACTAGCGGGGGGGCCGTCAGATACGCAGTATTTT. It codes for CASKLAGGPSDTQYF.